Below, 20 T cell receptor beta chains from the same sample are listed, as sequenced in a study of blood T cells in healthy people across ages (dated by TCRdb to the mid-2010s). Library preparation used 5' RACE. Reads for this sample came from an Illumina HiSeq 2500. A second PCR of roughly 7 to 11 cycles was performed with a sample-barcoded 5' primer and a J-beta primer mix. In-frame beta chains were kept once TCRdb had trimmed the public reads at Q25 with fastp and called clones with MiXCR. Merged by CDR3 protein, the rows form single entries marked with the most common genes and DNA. Across this sample there are about 830,000 distinct CDR3 sequences, with around two thirds seen only once. The top ten clonotypes cover around 30% of the sample. The sample consisted of blood. The receptors shown here come from a man aged 25 to 45 in good health.

The sample holds a few counts of this clonotype. The chain couples TRBV12-3 or TRBV12-4 to TRBJ1-2; TRBD1 might be the D (6 bases). This CDR3 region has 14 residues. Trimming shortened V by 4 bases and J by 3 bases, and 12 bases separated the two germline ends. In nucleotides, the CDR3 is TGTGCCAGCAGTTACTTGGACAGCTACTATGGCTACACCTTC. Its protein product is CASSYLDSYYGYTF.

Ten or more counts support this clonotype. V and J are TRBV4-2 and TRBJ2-4, with no clear D. Trimming took 0 bases from V and 7 from J, leaving 7 bases between them. The CDR3 runs 13 residues. The germline gives CDR1 LGHNA, CDR2 YNFKEQ. The CDR3 is CASSQDLGNIQYF. The CDR3 DNA reads as TGTGCCAGCAGCCAAGATCTTGGGAACATTCAGTACTTC.

This rearrangement joins TRBV9 to TRBJ2-5; 13 bases agree with TRBD2. This CDR3 has 16 amino acids. The V and J ends lost 4 bases and 2 bases, in that order; junction bases with no gene match: 5. Germline values: CDR1 SGDLS, CDR2 YYNGEE. CDR3: CASSPGTSGDQETQYF. The CDR3 DNA reads as TGTGCCAGCAGCCCTGGGACTAGCGGGGATCAAGAGACCCAGTACTTC.

This clonotype came up a few times. This sequence joins TRBV7-9 and TRBJ1-2, with 7 nucleotides matching TRBD1. Germline trimming cut 5 bases from V and 8 bases from J; bases unmatched to any gene: 8. From germline, CDR1 is SEHNR and CDR2 FQNEAQ (reference sequence). The CDR3 extends over 13 amino acids. The CDR3 reads CASSLGTALGYTF. DNA of the CDR3: TGTGCCAGCAGCCTAGGGACAGCCCTAGGCTACACCTTC.

In its sample, this clonotype was seen a few times. The chain links TRBV15 to TRBJ2-1, with 8 positions matching TRBD1. Losses at the gene ends were 6 bases for V and 5 bases for J; bases not matched to a gene: 12. CDR1 is LNHNV, CDR2 YYDKDF, per germline (reference sequence). The CDR3 covers 16 residues. DNA of the CDR3: TGTGCCACCAGACACAGGACAGGGATAAGTCACAATGAGCAGTTCTTC. It specifies CATRHRTGISHNEQFF. The entire variable domain, with the rest obtained from reference TRBV15 and TRBJ2-1, is as follows: DAMVIQNPRYQVTQFGKPVTLSCSQTLNHNVMYWYQQKSSQAPKLLFHYYDKDFNNEADTPDNFQSRRPNTSFCFLDIRSPGLGDTAMYLCATRHRTGISHNEQFFGPGTRLTVL.

The CDR3 loop is CASSVYRTNYGYTF. CDR3 in DNA: TGTGCCAGCAGTGTCTACAGAACTAACTATGGCTACACCTTC. The chain is built from TRBV6-1 and TRBJ1-2; D call uncertain. This CDR3 comprises 14 residues. Germline V gives CDR1 MNHNS, CDR2 SASEGT. The V end lost 4 bases, the J end lost 0 bases, and 9 bases lay between the germline ends.

The chain uses TRBV4-3 and TRBJ2-3, with TRBD1 matching over 11 bases. CDR1 LGHNA and CDR2 YSLEER come from the germline V gene. Trimming removed 3 bases from V and 12 bases from J; junction bases left unmatched: 2. CDR3 length: 12 amino acids. The DNA of the CDR3 is TGCGCCAGCAGCCAGGGACAGGGGGTCCAGTATTTT. Amino acid sequence: CASSQGQGVQYF.

This clonotype was counted many times. The chain joins TRBV7-2 to TRBJ2-1; weak D call: TRBD1 (6 bases). There are 13 residues in the CDR3. Germline V gene data show CDR1 as SGHTA and CDR2 as FQGNSA. V lost 4 bases and J lost 7, with 11 bases in between. DNA of the CDR3: TGTGCCAGCAGCTCCAACAGGGAAAATGAGCAGTTCTTC. This sequence encodes CASSSNRENEQFF.

The chain couples TRBV20-1 to TRBJ1-2; tentatively, D is TRBD1 (6 bases). The CDR3 has 14 residues. Deletions cut 0 bases from V and 4 bases from J, with 12 bases between. The V gene's germline CDR1 is DFQATT and CDR2 SNEGSKA (reference sequence). The CDR3: CSARDRGLSYGYTF. Written as DNA, the CDR3 is TGCAGTGCTAGAGACAGGGGACTCTCCTATGGCTACACCTTC.

This chain connects TRBV6-4 to TRBJ2-1, with TRBD2 as a possible D gene (7 bases). Between the trimmed V and J ends, which lost 5 bases and 2 bases, there was a span of 13 bases. Germline assignment: CDR1 MRHNA and CDR2 SNTAGT. There are 15 residues in the CDR3. The CDR3 is CASSTEGGAYNEQFF. CDR3 DNA sequence: TGTGCCAGCAGTACCGAAGGGGGGGCCTACAATGAGCAGTTCTTC.

V usage is TRBV9 and J usage is TRBJ2-5, with unresolved D. The CDR3 is made up of 12 amino acids. Looked up from germline, CDR1 is SGDLS and CDR2 is YYNGEE. Trimming cost V 3 bases and J 11 bases, with 14 bases left between them. The CDR3: CASSAPRREQYF. The CDR3 bases are TGTGCCAGCAGCGCCCCCCGAAGAGAGCAGTACTTC.

The chain couples TRBV20-1 to TRBJ2-5; the match to TRBD1 covers 7 bases. The CDR3 length is 14 residues. J gave up 4 bases and V 2 bases, and 7 bases lay outside the gene matches. CDR1 is DFQATT and CDR2 is SNEGSKA in the germline V gene (reference sequence). The DNA for the CDR3 is TGCAGTGCTAGATTAGGGGGCGCGGGAGAGACCCAGTACTTC. Translation gives CSARLGGAGETQYF.

The chain carries TRBV10-3 and TRBJ2-1; a weak D match, TRBD2 (7 bases). The length of the CDR3 is 12 residues. The V gene lost 8 bases and the J gene lost 5 bases, with 10 bases spanning the gap. Germline V gene lookup returns CDR1 ENHRY and CDR2 SYGVKD. The CDR3 sequence: CAIAGANNEQFF. The DNA of the CDR3 is TGTGCCATCGCGGGGGCGAACAATGAGCAGTTCTTC.

The rearrangement links TRBV7-2 to TRBJ1-2, with D tentatively TRBD1 (6 bases). Trimming cost V 1 base and J 4 bases, with 13 bases left between them. This CDR3 contains 15 residues. Germline assignment: CDR1 SGHTA and CDR2 FQGNSA. The chain's CDR3 is CASSLEGTRPYGYTF. The DNA of the CDR3 is TGTGCCAGCAGCTTAGAGGGGACACGACCCTATGGCTACACCTTC.

As for this clonotype: One junction end disagrees with the germline gene, perhaps due to a read error. J is TRBJ2-5 and V is TRBV29-1, with D perhaps TRBD2 (5 bases). The J call is doubtful: the DNA matches TRBJ2-7 better. The length of the CDR3 is 15 residues. CDR1 and CDR2 from the germline V gene are SQVTM and ANQGSEA. The CDR3 region has the DNA TGCGGCGTTGAAGACCCCCAGGAGGCGCCGGGCGAGCAGTACTTC. It specifies CGVEDPQEAPGEQYF.

J is TRBJ2-1 and V is TRBV5-6; unclear D gene. The germline V gene has CDR1 SGHDT and CDR2 YYEEEE. Trimming took 6 bases from V and 8 from J, leaving 21 bases between them. This CDR3 contains 15 residues. Written as DNA, the CDR3 is TGTGCCAGCACCCCCTTCCCCGGTGGGGTCGATGAGCAGTTCTTC. Protein product: CASTPFPGGVDEQFF.

V usage is TRBV6-1 and J usage is TRBJ2-5; 8 nucleotides agree with TRBD1. Germline loops: CDR1 MNHNS, CDR2 SASEGT. This CDR3 contains 15 residues. J gave up 1 base and V 2 bases, and 3 bases lay outside the gene matches. The CDR3 DNA reads as TGTGCCAGCAGTGAATGGACAGGGAGCCAAGAGACCCAGTACTTC. As protein: CASSEWTGSQETQYF.

The J gene is TRBJ2-1, the V gene TRBV6-5, with D maybe TRBD1 (5 bases). The CDR3 is 11 residues long. With 7 bases removed from V and 6 bases from J, the gap between germline ends came to 7 bases. Germline CDR1 and CDR2: MNHEY and SVGAGI. The CDR3 reads CASTDSNEQFF. In nucleotides, the CDR3 is TGTGCCAGCACTGACAGCAATGAGCAGTTCTTC.

The chain has TRBV7-9 and TRBJ1-1; 8 positions agree with TRBD1. With V trimmed by 5 bases and J by 2 bases, 7 bases remained unmatched. Germline V gene data show CDR1 as SEHNR and CDR2 as FQNEAQ (reference sequence). The CDR3 has 15 amino acids. For the CDR3, the DNA is TGTGCCAGCAGCCCGGACAGGGCTGGTAACACTGAAGCTTTCTTT. It encodes CASSPDRAGNTEAFF.

The chain uses TRBV28 and TRBJ2-7, with D tentatively TRBD1 (5 bases). Trimming shortened V by 6 bases and J by 3 bases, and 12 bases separated the two germline ends. Per the germline V gene, CDR1 is MDHEN and CDR2 is SYDVKM. The CDR3 has 13 residues. CDR3 in DNA: TGTGCCAGCAGGCCACAGGCTAACTACGAGCAGTACTTC. Translating gives CASRPQANYEQYF.